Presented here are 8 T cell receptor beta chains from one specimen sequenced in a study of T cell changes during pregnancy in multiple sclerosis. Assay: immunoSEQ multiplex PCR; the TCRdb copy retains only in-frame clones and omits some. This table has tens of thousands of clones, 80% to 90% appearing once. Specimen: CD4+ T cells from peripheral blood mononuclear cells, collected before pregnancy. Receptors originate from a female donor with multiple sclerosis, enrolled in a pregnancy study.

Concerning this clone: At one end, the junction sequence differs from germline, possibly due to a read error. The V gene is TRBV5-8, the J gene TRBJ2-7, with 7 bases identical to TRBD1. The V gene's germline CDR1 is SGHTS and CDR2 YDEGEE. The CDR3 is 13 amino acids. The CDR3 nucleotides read TGTGCCAGCAGCTTGGCCCTACCGGGACAGAAGGACTTC. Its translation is CASSLALPGQKDF.

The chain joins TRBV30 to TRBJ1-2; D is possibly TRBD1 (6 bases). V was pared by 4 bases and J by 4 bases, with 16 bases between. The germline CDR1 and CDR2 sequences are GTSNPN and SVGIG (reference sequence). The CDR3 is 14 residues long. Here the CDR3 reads CAWTGGQQGYGYTF. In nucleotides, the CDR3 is TGTGCCTGGACCGGCGGACAGCAGGGCTATGGCTACACCTTC.

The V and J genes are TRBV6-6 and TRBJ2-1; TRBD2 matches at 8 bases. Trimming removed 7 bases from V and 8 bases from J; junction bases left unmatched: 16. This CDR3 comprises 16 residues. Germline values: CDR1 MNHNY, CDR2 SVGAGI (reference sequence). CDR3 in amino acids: CASTTEGTSGTDEQFF. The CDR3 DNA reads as TGTGCCAGCACCACTGAAGGAACTAGCGGTACCGATGAGCAGTTCTTC.

DNA for the CDR3: TGTGCCAGCAGTGAAGGGGGGGTGGGTAGCACAGATACGCAGTATTTT. Translated, it gives CASSEGGVGSTDTQYF. The rearrangement links TRBV25-1 to TRBJ2-3; 7 bases map to TRBD2. V trimming: 2 bases; J trimming: 0 bases; junction bases outside the gene matches: 5. The CDR3 runs to 16 residues. CDR1 MGHDK and CDR2 SYGVNS come from the germline V gene.

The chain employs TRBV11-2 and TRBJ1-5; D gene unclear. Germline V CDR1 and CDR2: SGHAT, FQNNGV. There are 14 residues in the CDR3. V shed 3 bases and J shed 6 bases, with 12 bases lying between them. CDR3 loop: CASSFGRPGQPQHF. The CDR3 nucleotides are TGTGCCAGCAGCTTTGGCAGGCCAGGTCAGCCCCAGCATTTT.

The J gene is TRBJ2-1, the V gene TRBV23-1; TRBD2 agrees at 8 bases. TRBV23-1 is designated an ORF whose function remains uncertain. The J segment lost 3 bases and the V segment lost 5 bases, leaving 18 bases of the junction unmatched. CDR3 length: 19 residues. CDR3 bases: TGCGCCAGCAGTATTTTTAAATATACCGGGACTAGTAACTACAATGAGCAGTTCTTC. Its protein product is CASSIFKYTGTSNYNEQFF.

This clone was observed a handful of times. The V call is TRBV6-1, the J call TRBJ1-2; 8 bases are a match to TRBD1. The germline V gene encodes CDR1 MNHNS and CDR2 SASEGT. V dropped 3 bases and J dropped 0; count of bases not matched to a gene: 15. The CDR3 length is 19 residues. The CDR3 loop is CASSDPTGARRRSNYGYTF. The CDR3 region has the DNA TGTGCCAGCAGTGACCCGACAGGGGCGCGACGGAGGTCTAACTATGGCTACACCTTC.

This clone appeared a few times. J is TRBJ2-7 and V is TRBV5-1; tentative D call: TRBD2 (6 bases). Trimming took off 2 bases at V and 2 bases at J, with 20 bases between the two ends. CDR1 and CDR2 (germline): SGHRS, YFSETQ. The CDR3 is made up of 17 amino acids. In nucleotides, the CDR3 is TGCGCCAGCAGCTTAAATCTTCGACCCGGGAGAACCTACGAGCAGTACTTC. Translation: CASSLNLRPGRTYEQYF. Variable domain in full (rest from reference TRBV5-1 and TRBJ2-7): KAGVTQTPRYLIKTRGQQVTLSCSPISGHRSVSWYQQTPGQGLQFLFEYFSETQRNKGNFPGRFSGRQFSNSRSEMNVSTLELGDSALYLCASSLNLRPGRTYEQYFGPGTRLTVT.